This TCR beta chain was recorded in a study of cytomegalovirus exposure and HLA in healthy donors. Overall study context: Some 90 million unique TCRs from HLA-typed donors were held in an early data release. Genetic ancestry analysis placed approximately 78% of the 398 donors that were genotyped in the Caucasian-associated cluster.

Turning to this clone: The target antigen is unknown.

It was with 60 Vbeta and 13 Jbeta primers that the PCR ran. Assay: immunoSEQ multiplex PCR; the TCRdb copy retains only in-frame clones and omits some. The table lists under 80,000 clones, about 80% of them singletons. The study's findings and limits: Rare TCR sequences predominated, though certain public TCRs were found in many donors. About 90% or about 30% of the time was how often most TCR beta V segments were productive, according to an earlier analysis.

CDR1 is MNHGY and CDR2 is SAAAGT in the germline V gene. Trimming cost V 8 bases and J 5 bases, with 19 bases left between them. This CDR3 contains 14 residues. The chain links TRBV6-8 to TRBJ2-7; D perhaps matches TRBD1 (6 bases). The TCR comes from a woman between 40 and 55 years old in good health and CMV-seronegative. What was sequenced was PBMCs. The CDR3 coding sequence is TGTGCCAGCCACACTCTCCAGGGGTCCCACGAGCAGTACTTC. This translates into CASHTLQGSHEQYF.